This TCR beta chain was sequenced for a study of identical twins. Study results and caveats: For out-of-frame alpha sequences shared by twins, low generation probability was in excess.

A universal primer site was created by template switching, with the cDNA bearing unique molecular identifiers. TCRdb fed the 5' RACE reads into MiXCR, producing one record per CDR3 protein. The table has hundreds of thousands of distinct CDR3 sequences, over 11% seen once. The CDR3 sequence is 13 residues long. V was clipped by 6 bases and J by 2 bases, with 10 bases between them. Germline lookup yields CDR1 SGHVS and CDR2 FQNEAQ. This clonotype was detected a few times. What it recognizes is unknown. The material sequenced was memory (CD45RO+) T cells sorted from blood. The chain links TRBV7-8 to TRBJ2-5; TRBD1 might be the D (6 bases). This TCR was recovered from a woman in her late teens or twenties in good health. Here the CDR3 reads CASRRQEQETQYF. The CDR3 DNA reads as TGTGCCAGCAGACGACAGGAACAAGAGACCCAGTACTTC.